The sequence of this TCR beta chain was determined in a study of identical twins (dated by TCRdb to about 2016). Describing the broader study: TCR alpha and beta repertoires from monozygotic twins, unrelated adults of various ages and cord blood were deep-sequenced to test whether fetal clonotypes persist. To rule out contamination, replicate twin experiments were performed at different times with different library preparation protocols. The paper's findings and limits, for the study overall: Out-of-frame TCR alpha sharing in monozygotic twins was systematically underestimated by recombination models, whereas sharing between unrelated individuals was in agreement with the recombination models. Because the same donors could not be followed over many years, conclusions were based on cross-sectional statistical analysis. Invariant T cells such as MAIT and iNKT could partly confound zero-insertion analyses, though diverse VJ usage argued against this for most clonotypes. Excess twin sharing in beta out-of-frame sequences was weaker because fewer shared sequences lowered the signal-to-noise ratio. Fewer insertions were carried by abundant cord blood beta clonotypes; a weaker similar trend was observed in young adult naive repertoires, while no such trend was observed in memory repertoires. Compared with coincidental sharing between unrelated individuals, an excess of low generation-probability sequences was observed among out-of-frame TCR alpha sequences shared between twins.

The junction shows trimming of 4 bases on V and 5 bases on J, plus 2 bases between the germline ends. There are 11 amino acids in the CDR3, from cysteine to phenylalanine inclusive. Of all the DNA, just the CDR3 is kept, 33 bases in frame from base 1. This clonotype was observed at least ten times. Its recognized antigen is unknown. No base-level quality is on record; no much larger clone is a single base apart. Every donor in the study was a healthy Caucasian. The twin cohort comprised three pairs of female monozygotic twins, all aged about 18 to 29 years. Positive isolation kits from Invitrogen were used to isolate CD4+ and CD8+ T cell populations. The library was built by means of 5' RACE. Instrument used: Illumina HiSeq 2000. A universal primer binding site was introduced by template switching, and a unique molecular identifier was present in the final cDNA, enabling accurate counting of TCR cDNA molecules. Specific primers in the conserved constant-segment region were used to synthesize first-strand cDNA for the TCR alpha and beta chains. To control for contamination, every cDNA library carried two barcodes: a SMART-Mk sample barcode plus Illumina barcodes. TruSeq adapter sequences along with Illumina sample barcodes were introduced in two successive PCR steps. TCR alpha and beta cDNA libraries were sequenced on the Illumina HiSeq platform with custom primers. On the authors' methods: Raw reads were processed with MiGEC to extract unique molecular identifiers, and MiXCR was used to determine CDR3 positions. Recombination models were inferred per individual with the repgenHMM and IGoR tools using an EM algorithm. The analysis of shared clonotypes was done with the tcR package in R, with sharing normalized by the product of cloneset sizes. To study raw recombination without the effects of thymic and clonal selection, out-of-frame nonproductive sequences were analyzed. TCRdb applied fastp at Q25 and MiXCR to the public reads, then kept only in-frame beta chains. Each entry merges the rows of one CDR3 protein and shows their most common DNA and genes. The V and J calls shown here were made by TCRdb, not taken from the authors' results. The sample table shows a few hundred thousand distinct CDR3 sequences, and more than 9% are seen once. Roughly 7% of the sample lies in the top ten.

The same data also went into a second study, on yellow fever vaccine responses in identical twins. As the second publication notes: The T cell response to vaccination in identical twins was reported by the authors to appear partly convergent and partly personalized. In the study, vaccine-responding T cell clones were precisely tracked in identical twins.

The clonotype was recovered from a woman aged 18-29 years in good health. The sequence links TRBV12-3 or TRBV12-4 to TRBJ2-2, with the D gene not clear enough to name. Source material: CD8+ T cells sorted from blood. The nucleotide sequence is given as TGTGCCAGCAGTTGGACCGGGGAGCTGTTTTTT. This codes for CASSWTGELFF.